A single sample gave rise to the 20 T cell receptor beta chains below, sequenced in a study of cytomegalovirus exposure and HLA in healthy donors (dated by TCRdb to about 2017). Libraries were built with the immunoSEQ multiplex PCR assay. Here the immuneACCESS table is served through TCRdb, limited to in-frame sequences with V and J called. Missing clones are a known gap in these copies; in checked studies unresolved V genes cover under half, and the rest lacks a known reason. This sample has around 150,000 clones in its table, and 91% of those were observed once. Clones ranked in the top ten supply roughly 0.7% of the sample. Sequenced material: PBMCs. Receptor source: a young man in good health and CMV-seronegative.

The CDR3 reads CAFNPTGTAYEQYF. Written as DNA, the CDR3 is TGTGCCTTCAACCCAACAGGGACCGCCTACGAGCAGTACTTC. The chain combines TRBV30 with TRBJ2-7; a possible D gene is TRBD1 (6 bases). The CDR3 contains 14 residues. Looked up from germline, CDR1 is GTSNPN and CDR2 is SVGIG (reference sequence). The ends were cut back, 7 bases at V and 2 bases at J, with 18 bases in the middle.

The rearrangement links TRBV9 to TRBJ2-1; D call uncertain. This CDR3 contains 15 residues. V lost 0 bases and J 0 bases, leaving 7 bases between the germline ends. Germline lookup yields CDR1 SGDLS and CDR2 YYNGEE. The CDR3 nucleotides read TGTGCCAGCAGCGTAGCTGTAGCCTCCTACAATGAGCAGTTCTTC. It encodes CASSVAVASYNEQFF.

The DNA for the CDR3 is TGTGCCAGCAGCGTAGGCCCGTTAGCTAACTATGGCTACACCTTC. It codes for CASSVGPLANYGYTF. This sequence joins TRBV9 and TRBJ1-2; no firm D call. The CDR3 extends over 15 amino acids. Trimming pared 0 bases from V and 0 bases from J, leaving 9 bases between. Germline-derived CDR1 and CDR2 are SGDLS and YYNGEE.

This rearrangement joins TRBV6-4 to TRBJ2-2; 11 bases align to TRBD2. The germline gives CDR1 MRHNA, CDR2 SNTAGT. V lost 4 bases, J lost 0 bases, and 4 bases stayed unmatched. The CDR3 totals 17 residues. The CDR3 DNA follows: TGTGCCAGCAGTGCCTCGACTAGCGGGGCGAACACCGGGGAGCTGTTTTTT. This translates into CASSASTSGANTGELFF.

The V call is TRBV30, the J call TRBJ2-7; TRBD1 agrees at 8 bases. Germline assignment: CDR1 GTSNPN and CDR2 SVGIG (reference sequence). V shed 4 bases and J 2 bases; nucleotides not matched to a gene: 4. The CDR3 has 13 amino acids. In DNA form, the CDR3 reads TGTGCCTGGACCGGGACAGGTACCTACGAGCAGTACTTC. Its protein product is CAWTGTGTYEQYF. The full variable domain, with the rest looked up from reference TRBV30 and TRBJ2-7, is SQTIHQWPATLVQPVGSPLSLECTVEGTSNPNLYWYRQAAGRGLQLLFYSVGIGQISSEVPQNLSASRPQDRQFILSSKKLLLSDSGFYLCAWTGTGTYEQYFGPGTRLTVT.

The V and J genes are TRBV7-9 and TRBJ2-7; D not certain. Per the germline V gene, CDR1 is SEHNR and CDR2 is FQNEAQ (reference sequence). CDR3 length: 10 residues. V was clipped by 8 bases and J by 3 bases, with 5 bases between them. The CDR3 DNA reads TGTGCCAGCGGGGACTACGAGCAGTACGTC. Its translation is CASGDYEQYV.

This clone was observed a single time. CDR3 DNA: TGCAGCGTTGAAGGGGGAGGGGTGGAAGCTTTCTTT. It codes for CSVEGGGVEAFF. The chain uses TRBV29-1 and TRBJ1-1, with a tentative D call TRBD1 (5 bases). Germline-derived CDR1 and CDR2 are SQVTM and ANQGSEA. Trimming shortened V by 1 base and J by 8 bases, and 11 bases separated the two germline ends. There are 12 residues in the CDR3.

This chain links TRBV2 with TRBJ1-2; D not resolved. Germline lookup yields CDR1 SNHLY and CDR2 FYNNEI. CDR3 length: 14 residues. The V gene lost 1 base and the J gene lost 7 bases, with 13 bases spanning the gap. CDR3 in DNA: TGTGCCAGCAGTGAAGAGGCGGGTCGATCTGGCTACACCTTC. Amino acids: CASSEEAGRSGYTF.

The V gene is TRBV5-6, the J gene TRBJ1-5; tentatively, D is TRBD1 (6 bases). The V gene's germline CDR1 is SGHDT and CDR2 YYEEEE. Deletions cut 4 bases from V and 3 bases from J, with 14 bases between. The CDR3 length is 15 residues. CDR3 region: CASSIRGSDNQPQHF. The CDR3 nucleotides read TGTGCCAGCAGCATCAGGGGATCGGACAATCAGCCCCAGCATTTT. The whole variable domain, remainder taken from reference TRBV5-6 and TRBJ1-5, is DAGVTQSPTHLIKTRGQQVTLRCSPKSGHDTVSWYQQALGQGPQFIFQYYEEEERQRGNFPDRFSGHQFPNYSSELNVNALLLGDSALYLCASSIRGSDNQPQHFGDGTRLSIL.

This clone was counted a few times. This chain connects TRBV4-3 to TRBJ2-1; 10 bases are a match to TRBD1. Germline assignment: CDR1 LGHNA and CDR2 YSLEER. Losses at the gene ends were 5 bases for V and 7 bases for J; bases not matched to a gene: 5. The CDR3 length is 14 residues. CDR3 loop: CASSLTGGFNEQFF. DNA of the CDR3: TGCGCCAGCAGCTTGACAGGGGGCTTTAATGAGCAGTTCTTC.

V gene TRBV7-2 combines with J gene TRBJ2-1, with 11 bases identical to TRBD2. The CDR3 runs to 15 residues. With V trimmed by 3 bases and J by 6 bases, 4 bases remained unmatched. CDR1 and CDR2 from the germline V gene are SGHTA and FQGNSA. CDR3 sequence reads: CASSFSGRESNEQFF. In DNA form, the CDR3 reads TGTGCCAGCAGCTTTAGCGGGAGGGAGAGCAATGAGCAGTTCTTC.

This chain uses TRBV29-1 with TRBJ2-1; D perhaps matches TRBD1 (5 bases). Looked up from germline, CDR1 is SQVTM and CDR2 is ANQGSEA. Trimming took 4 bases from V and 0 from J, leaving 10 bases between them. This CDR3 spans 14 amino acids. CDR3 nucleotides: TGCAGCGTTGTATCCAGGGCCTCCTACAATGAGCAGTTCTTC. Translating gives CSVVSRASYNEQFF.

This clone has a single count. The chain couples TRBV11-2 to TRBJ1-1; 7 bases align to TRBD1. Unmatched junction bases numbered 12, after V lost 1 base and J lost 13 bases. Looked up from germline, CDR1 is SGHAT and CDR2 is FQNNGV. This CDR3 comprises 14 residues. The CDR3 DNA follows: TGTGCCAGCAGCTTAGGTACTGACAGGGTAAATATTTTCTTT. This sequence encodes CASSLGTDRVNIFF.

The chain uses TRBV7-6 and TRBJ2-3, with 8 bases lining up with TRBD2. CDR1 is SGHVS and CDR2 is FNYEAQ in the germline V gene. The V gene end was trimmed by 3 bases and the J gene end by 1 base; junction bases not matched to a gene: 0. There are 14 residues in the CDR3. CDR3 DNA: TGTGCCAGCAGCTTTAGCGGGGGCACAGATACGCAGTATTTT. It specifies CASSFSGGTDTQYF.

The J gene is TRBJ2-7, the V gene TRBV6-6; the D is unclear. V was trimmed by 6 bases and J by 6 bases, leaving 12 bases between them. Per the germline V gene, CDR1 is MNHNY and CDR2 is SVGAGI (reference sequence). CDR3 length equals 12 residues. The CDR3 loop is CASSPSSSEQYV. CDR3 in DNA: TGTGCCAGCAGCCCCAGTTCAAGCGAGCAGTACGTC.

The chain recombines TRBV7-7 with TRBJ2-1, with D tentatively TRBD1 (6 bases). Trimming removed 1 base from V and 4 bases from J, with 11 bases in between. From germline, CDR1 is SSHAT and CDR2 FNYEAQ (reference sequence). The CDR3 runs to 15 residues. The CDR3 coding sequence is TGTGCCAGCAGCTTAGACAGGGAGATATACAATGAGCAGTTCTTC. Protein product: CASSLDREIYNEQFF.

This clone was detected only once. This chain joins TRBV11-1 and TRBJ1-1; 7 positions agree with TRBD1. Germline V gene lookup returns CDR1 SGHAT and CDR2 FQDESV (reference sequence). CDR3 length: 13 amino acids. Trimming took 5 bases from V and 4 from J; bases not matched to a gene: 4. The CDR3 sequence: CASSPDRFTEAFF. CDR3 nucleotide sequence: TGTGCCAGCAGCCCGGACAGGTTCACTGAAGCTTTCTTT.

The chain combines TRBV27 with TRBJ2-5, with TRBD2 identical over 10 bases. The V gene end was trimmed by 1 base and the J gene end by 2 bases; junction bases not matched to a gene: 7. CDR3 size: 17 residues. Germline V gene data show CDR1 as MNHEY and CDR2 as SMNVEV (reference sequence). In DNA form, the CDR3 reads TGTGCCAGCAGTTTATGGGCTAGCGGGAGTCCTCAAGAGACCCAGTACTTC. Its protein is CASSLWASGSPQETQYF.

V and J are TRBV11-2 and TRBJ2-1; maybe TRBD2 (7 bases). Germline V lookup: CDR1 SGHAT, CDR2 FQNNGV. This CDR3 contains 13 residues. Trimming cost V 5 bases and J 6 bases, with 11 bases left between them. CDR3 protein: CASSRGAVNEQFF. The CDR3 DNA follows: TGTGCCAGCAGCCGGGGGGCCGTCAATGAGCAGTTCTTC.

This clone was observed a few times. The J gene is TRBJ2-2, the V gene TRBV9; D gene uncertain. The CDR3 sequence is 14 residues long. CDR1 and CDR2 from the germline V gene are SGDLS and YYNGEE. Trimming took 3 bases from V and 2 from J, leaving 8 bases between them. CDR3 DNA: TGTGCCAGCAGCGGATACATAAACACCGGGGAGCTGTTTTTT. Translation: CASSGYINTGELFF.